The clone carrying this TCR beta chain counts as medium-sized (0.01 to 0.1%). These data are taken from a study of breast tumors, draining lymph nodes, adjacent tissues. CDR1 and CDR2 from the germline V gene are DFQATT and SNEGSKA (reference sequence). J was trimmed by 5 bases and V by 2 bases; bases with no gene match: 10. The CDR3 totals 16 residues. MiXCR, applied by TCRdb to the multiplex PCR reads, yields one record per CDR3 protein. This table has 20,000 to 25,000 distinct CDR3 sequences, around three fifths appearing once. The chain employs TRBV20-1 and TRBJ2-2; 8 bases match TRBD2. Sequenced input: tumor-adjacent breast tissue. The source of this sequence is a female donor with breast cancer. Some clones in this sample may be carry-over from other donors' samples. CDR3 region: CSARRPGTRETGELFF. Written as DNA, the CDR3 is TGCAGTGCTAGACGTCCCGGGACTAGGGAAACCGGGGAGCTGTTTTTT.